Sequencing of this TCR beta chain was carried out in a study of shared clonotypes between healthy human individuals. Study-level points and caveats: What limited the represented genetic and exposure-history diversity was the small number of donors.

The method was immunoSEQ multiplex PCR; TCRdb's version includes in-frame clones alone and lacks a portion of them. Of about 700,000 clones listed, 92% are singletons. V lost 5 bases and J lost 1, with 5 bases in between. This CDR3 spans 13 amino acids. From germline, CDR1 is SGHTA and CDR2 FQGNSA. Naivety among CD8 cells was defined by CD45RO negativity and positive CCR7 selection, thereby excluding terminally differentiated effector memory CD45RA+ cells. As concerns this clone: The antigen remains undetermined. The same CDR3 can be traced to other DNA sequences in this sample.

Sequenced sample: naive CD8+ T cells sorted from blood. The chain joins TRBV7-2 to TRBJ2-2, with unresolved D. This TCR was sampled from a man aged 25 to 45 in good health. CDR3 loop: CASSPLNTGELFF. The CDR3 DNA reads as TGTGCCAGCAGCCCCTTGAACACCGGGGAGCTGTTTTTT.